Listed below are T cell receptor beta chains from one sample, sequenced in a study of glioma-infiltrating T cells after dendritic cell vaccination. Produced via immunoSEQ multiplex PCR; TCRdb's table is partial and in-frame only. The table has some 78,000 clones, less than 85% seen once. Material: blood, obtained after dendritic cell vaccination. These TCRs come from a human donor with glioblastoma. Each CDR3 is given with its conserved first and last residue. D genes are given only for firm matches. Rows give clone size only sometimes, using once, few, many, or a class for an expanded clone.

V: TRBV6-5
J: TRBJ2-7
size: -
D: -
DNA: TGTGCCAGCAGTTACGGCAGGGGCTACGAGCAGTACTTC
CDR3: CASSYGRGYEQYF

V: TRBV18
J: TRBJ2-3
size: once
D: -
DNA: TGTGCCAGCTCACCACACAGGGTTAAGGGCACAGATACGCAGTATTTT
CDR3: CASSPHRVKGTDTQYF

V: TRBV5-4
J: TRBJ2-7
size: -
D: -
DNA: TGTGCCAGCAGCGCTCCCGGGCGGGGTCCCCACGAGCAGTACTTC
CDR3: CASSAPGRGPHEQYF

V: TRBV2
J: TRBJ2-7
size: -
D: TRBD2
DNA: TGTGCCAGCAGTGCTTCACTAGCGGGAATTTCCTACGAGCAGTACTTC
CDR3: CASSASLAGISYEQYF

V: TRBV2
J: TRBJ1-4
size: few
D: -
DNA: TGTGCCAGCAGTGAAGGCGGAGGGGTTGCGACTAATGAAAAACTGTTTTTT
CDR3: CASSEGGGVATNEKLFF

V: TRBV5-4
J: TRBJ1-1
size: -
D: TRBD1
DNA: TGTGCCAGCGGGACAGGGGGCGCGGACACTGAAGCTTTCTTT
CDR3: CASGTGGADTEAFF

V: TRBV6-5
J: TRBJ2-2
size: -
D: -
DNA: TGTGCCAGCAGTTACATCCAGGCAAACACCGGGGAGCTGTTTTTT
CDR3: CASSYIQANTGELFF

V: TRBV5-4
J: TRBJ2-7
size: once
D: -
DNA: TGTGCCAGCAGTTTAGGTAGCCCGCTAAGTTCCTACGAGCAGTACTTC
CDR3: CASSLGSPLSSYEQYF

V: TRBV2
J: TRBJ2-1
size: -
D: TRBD2
DNA: TGTGCCAGCACCTTAAATGGGGGAGGGCCCCACAATGAGCAGTTCTTC
CDR3: CASTLNGGGPHNEQFF

V: TRBV5-4
J: TRBJ2-7
size: medium-sized
D: -
DNA: TGTGCCAGCAGCTTTTACAGCTCCTACGAGCAGTACTTC
CDR3: CASSFYSSYEQYF

V: TRBV2
J: TRBJ2-3
size: -
D: -
DNA: TGTGCCAGCATTTTGAGGTTGGCGGATACGCAGTATTTT
CDR3: CASILRLADTQYF

V: TRBV2
J: TRBJ2-1
size: -
D: -
DNA: TGTGCCAGCACCTCCTCCCGGGGGTTAGACAATGAGCAGTTCTTC
CDR3: CASTSSRGLDNEQFF

V: TRBV27
J: TRBJ2-3
size: -
D: -
DNA: TGTGCCAGCAGACTTAGCACAGATACGCAGTATTTT
CDR3: CASRLSTDTQYF

V: TRBV18
J: TRBJ1-4
size: once
D: -
DNA: TGTGCCAGCTCCGTCGGGGCAACTAATGAAAAACTGTTTTTT
CDR3: CASSVGATNEKLFF

V: TRBV10-2
J: TRBJ1-2
size: -
D: TRBD1
DNA: TGCGCCAGCAGGCAGGGACAGGGGGCTAACTATGGCTACACCTTC
CDR3: CASRQGQGANYGYTF

V: TRBV5-6
J: TRBJ1-1
size: -
D: TRBD1
DNA: TGTGCCAGCAGCTTCCGGGACAGGGGTGGTTCAGCTTTCTTT
CDR3: CASSFRDRGGSAFF

V: TRBV19
J: TRBJ2-7
size: once
D: TRBD1
DNA: TGTGCCAGTACAAGACAGGGAGATGTCTACGAGCAGTACTTC
CDR3: CASTRQGDVYEQYF

V: TRBV7-3
J: TRBJ2-7
size: -
D: -
DNA: TGTGCCAGCAGCCCCTGGGAGGCCAGACCCTACGAGCAGTACTTC
CDR3: CASSPWEARPYEQYF

V: TRBV13
J: TRBJ2-1
size: -
D: -
DNA: TGTGCCAGCAGCCCCGCCAGGACAGACAATGAGCAGTTCTTC
CDR3: CASSPARTDNEQFF

V: TRBV6-4
J: TRBJ2-3
size: -
D: -
DNA: TGTGCCAGCAGTGACTCGAACGGGGGAACAGATACGCAGTATTTT
CDR3: CASSDSNGGTDTQYF